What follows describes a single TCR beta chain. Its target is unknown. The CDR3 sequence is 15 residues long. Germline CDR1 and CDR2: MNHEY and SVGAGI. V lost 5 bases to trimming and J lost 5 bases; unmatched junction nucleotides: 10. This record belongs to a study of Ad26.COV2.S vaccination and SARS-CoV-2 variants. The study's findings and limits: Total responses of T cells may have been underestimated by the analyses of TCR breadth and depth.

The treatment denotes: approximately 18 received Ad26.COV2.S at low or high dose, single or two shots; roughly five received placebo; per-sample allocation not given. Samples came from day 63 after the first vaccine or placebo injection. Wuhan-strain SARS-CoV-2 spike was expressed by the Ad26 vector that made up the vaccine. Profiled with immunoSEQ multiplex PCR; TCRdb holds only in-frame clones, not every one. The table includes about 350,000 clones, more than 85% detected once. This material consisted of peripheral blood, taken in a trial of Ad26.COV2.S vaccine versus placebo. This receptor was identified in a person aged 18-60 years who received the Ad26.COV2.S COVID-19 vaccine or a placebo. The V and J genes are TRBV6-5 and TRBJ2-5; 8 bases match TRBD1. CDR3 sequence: CASSNLGQGGETQYF. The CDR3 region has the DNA TGTGCCAGCAGTAACCTCGGACAGGGTGGGGAGACCCAGTACTTC.